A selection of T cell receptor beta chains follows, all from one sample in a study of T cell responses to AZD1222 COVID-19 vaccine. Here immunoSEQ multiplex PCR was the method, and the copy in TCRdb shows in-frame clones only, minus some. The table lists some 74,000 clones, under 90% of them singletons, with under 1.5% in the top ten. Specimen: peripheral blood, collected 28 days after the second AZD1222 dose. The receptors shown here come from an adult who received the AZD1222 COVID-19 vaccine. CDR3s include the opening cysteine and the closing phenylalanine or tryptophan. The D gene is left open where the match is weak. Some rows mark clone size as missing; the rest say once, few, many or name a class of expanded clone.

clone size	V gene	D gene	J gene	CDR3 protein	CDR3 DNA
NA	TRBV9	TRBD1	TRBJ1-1	CASSGGDRARAFF	TGTGCCAGCAGCGGTGGGGACAGGGCTCGAGCTTTCTTT
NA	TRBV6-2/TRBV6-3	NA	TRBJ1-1	CASSAPAGARAFF	TGTGCCAGCAGTGCCCCCGCAGGGGCGCGGGCTTTCTTT
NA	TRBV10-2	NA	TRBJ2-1	CASTWNYNEQFF	TGCGCCAGCACCTGGAACTACAATGAGCAGTTCTTC
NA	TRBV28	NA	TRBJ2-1	CASSRFGRNEQFF	TGTGCCAGCAGCCGATTCGGCCGCAATGAGCAGTTCTTC
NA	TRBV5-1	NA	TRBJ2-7	CASSPQEVSEQYF	TGCGCCAGCAGCCCACAGGAGGTTTCCGAGCAGTACTTC
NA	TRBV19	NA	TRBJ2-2	CASWAPVAARGSGELFF	TGTGCCAGTTGGGCCCCCGTGGCAGCCCGAGGATCCGGGGAGCTGTTTTTT
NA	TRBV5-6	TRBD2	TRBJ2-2	CASSWTGGANTGELFF	TGTGCCAGCAGCTGGACCGGGGGGGCGAACACCGGGGAGCTGTTTTTT
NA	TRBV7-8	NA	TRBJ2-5	CASSPDTRETQYF	TGTGCCAGCAGCCCCGACACTAGGGAGACCCAGTACTTC
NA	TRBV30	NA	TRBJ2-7	CAWSVRAEEYF	TGTGCCTGGAGTGTAAGGGCCGAGGAGTACTTC
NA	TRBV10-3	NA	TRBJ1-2	CAILSRLAAGSDYTF	TGTGCCATCCTTTCCCGGCTGGCGGCGGGATCGGACTACACCTTC
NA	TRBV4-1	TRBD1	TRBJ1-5	CASSQDPLGTGYQPQHF	TGCGCCAGCAGCCAAGATCCCCTTGGGACAGGTTATCAGCCCCAGCATTTT
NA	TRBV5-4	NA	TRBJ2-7	CASSGRTTYEQYF	TGTGCCAGCAGCGGTAGGACAACCTACGAGCAGTACTTC
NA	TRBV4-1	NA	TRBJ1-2	CASRVSFREMEGYTF	TGCGCCAGCAGGGTGAGTTTTCGGGAGATGGAGGGCTACACCTTC
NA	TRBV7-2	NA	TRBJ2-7	CASSLGSSSSYEQYF	TGTGCCAGCAGCTTAGGCTCTAGCAGCTCCTACGAGCAGTACTTC
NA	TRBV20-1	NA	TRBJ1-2	CSATELWGYTF	TGCAGTGCTACCGAACTCTGGGGCTACACCTTC
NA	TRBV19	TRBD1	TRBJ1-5	CASSGTGDNQPQHF	TGTGCCAGTAGCGGGACAGGGGACAATCAGCCCCAGCATTTT
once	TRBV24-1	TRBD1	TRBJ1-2	CATSDSGQGDGYTF	TGTGCCACCAGTGATTCCGGACAGGGTGATGGCTACACCTTC
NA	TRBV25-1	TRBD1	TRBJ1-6	CASSDRGRAPLHF	TGTGCCAGCAGCGACAGGGGGAGGGCACCCCTCCACTTT
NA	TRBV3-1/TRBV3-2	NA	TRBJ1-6	CASSQQGYLGNSPLHF	TGTGCCAGCAGCCAGCAGGGCTATCTTGGGAATTCACCCCTCCACTTT
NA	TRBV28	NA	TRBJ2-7	CASSLGPLYEQYF	TGTGCCAGCAGTTTAGGTCCACTTTACGAGCAGTACTTC
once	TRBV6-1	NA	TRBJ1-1	CASSVSGTEILNTEAFF	TGTGCCAGCAGTGTCTCCGGGACGGAGATCCTGAACACTGAAGCTTTCTTT
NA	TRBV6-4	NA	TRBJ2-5	CASRPGTLQETQYF	TGTGCCAGCAGACCCGGGACTTTACAAGAGACCCAGTACTTC
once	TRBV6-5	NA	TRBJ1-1	CASSYSTVSNTEAFF	TGTGCCAGCAGTTACTCGACGGTTTCGAACACTGAAGCTTTCTTT
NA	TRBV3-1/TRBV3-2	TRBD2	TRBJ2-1	CASSLITRGGSYNEQFF	TGTGCCAGCAGTCTTATTACCCGGGGGGGCTCCTACAATGAGCAGTTCTTC
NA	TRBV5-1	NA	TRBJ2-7	CASSADRTYEQYF	TGCGCCAGCAGCGCGGACAGAACTTACGAGCAGTACTTC
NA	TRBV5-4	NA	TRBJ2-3	CASSLAGGTDTQYF	TGTGCCAGCAGCTTGGCAGGGGGGACAGATACGCAGTATTTT
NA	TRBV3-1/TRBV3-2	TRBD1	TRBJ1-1	CASKTGAAEAFF	TGTGCCAGCAAAACAGGGGCGGCTGAAGCTTTCTTT
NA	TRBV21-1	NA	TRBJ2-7	CASNRRGQGSYEQYF	TGTGCCAGCAACCGGCGGGGACAGGGATCCTACGAGCAGTACTTC
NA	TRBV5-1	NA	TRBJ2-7	CASSLGQASYEQYF	TGCGCCAGCAGCTTGGGACAGGCATCCTACGAGCAGTACTTC
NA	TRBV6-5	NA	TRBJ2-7	CASSYSDRSSSYEQYF	TGTGCCAGCAGTTACAGTGACAGGAGCAGCTCCTACGAGCAGTACTTC
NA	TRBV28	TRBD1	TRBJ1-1	CASTYPGGRTEAFF	TGTGCCAGCACCTACCCAGGGGGGCGAACTGAAGCTTTCTTT
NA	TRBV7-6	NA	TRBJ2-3	CASSKTWGEGTQYF	TGTGCCAGCAGCAAAACCTGGGGAGAGGGCACGCAGTATTTT
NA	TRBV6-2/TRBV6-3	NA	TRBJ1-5	CASSSTGRQPQHF	TGTGCCAGCAGTTCTACAGGGAGGCAGCCCCAGCATTTT
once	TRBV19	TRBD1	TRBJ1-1	CASSLRGTGGAKNTEAFF	TGTGCCAGTAGCTTAAGGGGGACAGGGGGCGCGAAGAACACTGAAGCTTTCTTT
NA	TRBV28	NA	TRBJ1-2	CASSFGPLYGYTF	TGTGCCAGCAGTTTCGGGCCGCTCTATGGCTACACCTTC
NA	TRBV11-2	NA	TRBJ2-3	CASSLTSGTDTQYF	TGTGCCAGCAGCTTGACTAGTGGCACAGATACGCAGTATTTT
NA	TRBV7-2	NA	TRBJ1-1	CASSPAGGGTEAFF	TGTGCCAGCAGCCCGGCGGGAGGAGGCACTGAAGCTTTCTTT
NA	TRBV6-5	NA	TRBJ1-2	CASSKTAGLYGYTF	TGTGCCAGCAGCAAAACCGCCGGACTTTATGGCTACACCTTC
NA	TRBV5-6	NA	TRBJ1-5	CASSFGGNQPQHF	TGTGCCAGCAGCTTTGGGGGCAATCAGCCCCAGCATTTT
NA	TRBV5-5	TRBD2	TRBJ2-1	CASSAWGGNLYNEQFF	TGTGCCAGCAGCGCCTGGGGAGGGAACCTTTACAATGAGCAGTTCTTC
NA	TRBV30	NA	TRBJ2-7	CASSGPLYEQYF	TGTGCCTCCTCGGGCCCCCTCTACGAGCAGTACTTC
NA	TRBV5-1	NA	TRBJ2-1	CASSLADNEQFF	TGCGCCAGCAGCTTGGCTGACAATGAGCAGTTCTTC
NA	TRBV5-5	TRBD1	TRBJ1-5	CASSLMGQGVSNQPQHF	TGTGCCAGCAGCTTGATGGGACAGGGTGTGAGCAATCAGCCCCAGCATTTT
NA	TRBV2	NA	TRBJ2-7	CATKARDGDNEQYF	TGTGCCACCAAGGCCAGGGACGGTGACAACGAGCAGTACTTC